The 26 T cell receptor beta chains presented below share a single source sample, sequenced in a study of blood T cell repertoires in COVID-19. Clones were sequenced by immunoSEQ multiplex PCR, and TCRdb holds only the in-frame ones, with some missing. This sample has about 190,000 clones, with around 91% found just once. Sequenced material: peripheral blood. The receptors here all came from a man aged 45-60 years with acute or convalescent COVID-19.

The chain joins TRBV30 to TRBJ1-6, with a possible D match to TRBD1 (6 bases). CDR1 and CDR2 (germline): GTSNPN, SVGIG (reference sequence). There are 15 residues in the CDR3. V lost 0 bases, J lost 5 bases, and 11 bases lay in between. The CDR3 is CAWSVSDRNNSPLHF. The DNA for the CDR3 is TGTGCCTGGAGTGTATCCGACAGGAATAATTCACCCCTCCACTTT.

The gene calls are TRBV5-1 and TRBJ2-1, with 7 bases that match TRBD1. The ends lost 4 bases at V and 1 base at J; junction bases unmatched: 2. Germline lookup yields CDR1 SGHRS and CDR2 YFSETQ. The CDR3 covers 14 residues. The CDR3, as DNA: TGCGCCAGCAGCCAGGGACAGTCCTACAATGAGCAGTTCTTC. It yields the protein CASSQGQSYNEQFF. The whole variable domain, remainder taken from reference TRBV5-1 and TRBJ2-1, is KAGVTQTPRYLIKTRGQQVTLSCSPISGHRSVSWYQQTPGQGLQFLFEYFSETQRNKGNFPGRFSGRQFSNSRSEMNVSTLELGDSALYLCASSQGQSYNEQFFGPGTRLTVL.

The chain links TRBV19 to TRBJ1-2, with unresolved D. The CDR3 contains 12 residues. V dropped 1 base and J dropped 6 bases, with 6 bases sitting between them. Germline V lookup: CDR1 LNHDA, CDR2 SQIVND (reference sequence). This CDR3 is CASSIGGNGYTF. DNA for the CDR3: TGTGCCAGTAGTATAGGAGGGAATGGCTACACCTTC.

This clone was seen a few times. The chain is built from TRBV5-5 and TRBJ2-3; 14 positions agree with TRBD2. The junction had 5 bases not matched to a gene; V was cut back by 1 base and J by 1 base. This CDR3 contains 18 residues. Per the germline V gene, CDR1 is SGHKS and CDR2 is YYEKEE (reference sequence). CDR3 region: CASSLRRGLAGGTDTQYF. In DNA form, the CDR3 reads TGTGCCAGCAGCTTGAGAAGGGGACTAGCGGGGGGCACAGATACGCAGTATTTT. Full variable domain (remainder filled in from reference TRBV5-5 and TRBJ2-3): DAGVTQSPTHLIKTRGQQVTLRCSPISGHKSVSWYQQVLGQGPQFIFQYYEKEERGRGNFPDRFSARQFPNYSSELNVNALLLGDSALYLCASSLRRGLAGGTDTQYFGPGTRLTVL.

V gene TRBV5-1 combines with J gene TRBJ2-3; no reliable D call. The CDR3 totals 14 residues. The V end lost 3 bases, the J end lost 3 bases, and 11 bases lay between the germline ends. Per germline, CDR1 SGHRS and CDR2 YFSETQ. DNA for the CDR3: TGCGCCAGCAGCTATGGAGTTGCTACAGATACGCAGTATTTT. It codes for CASSYGVATDTQYF.

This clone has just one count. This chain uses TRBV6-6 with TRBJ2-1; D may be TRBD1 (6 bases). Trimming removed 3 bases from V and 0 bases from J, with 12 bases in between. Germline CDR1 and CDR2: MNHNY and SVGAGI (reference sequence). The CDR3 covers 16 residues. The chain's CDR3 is CASSYAGTSSYNEQFF. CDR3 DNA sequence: TGTGCCAGCAGTTATGCCGGGACAAGCTCCTACAATGAGCAGTTCTTC.

In DNA, the CDR3 is TGTGCCAGCAGTACAGGGGCGACCTCTGGAAACACCATATATTTT. It yields the protein CASSTGATSGNTIYF. The chain joins TRBV6-6 to TRBJ1-3; 7 bases line up with TRBD1. Trimming removed 5 bases from V and 0 bases from J; junction bases left unmatched: 4. CDR1 is MNHNY, CDR2 SVGAGI, per germline (reference sequence). CDR3 length equals 15 residues.

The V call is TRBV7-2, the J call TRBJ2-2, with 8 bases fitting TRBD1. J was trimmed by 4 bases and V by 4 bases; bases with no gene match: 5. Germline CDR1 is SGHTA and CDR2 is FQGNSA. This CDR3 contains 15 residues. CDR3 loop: CASSYRDRPTGELFF. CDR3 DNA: TGTGCCAGCAGCTACCGGGACAGGCCCACCGGGGAGCTGTTTTTT. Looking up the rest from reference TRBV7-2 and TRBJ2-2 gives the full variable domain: GAGVSQSPSNKVTEKGKDVELRCDPISGHTALYWYRQSLGQGLEFLIYFQGNSAPDKSGLPSDRFSAERTGGSVSTLTIQRTQQEDSAVYLCASSYRDRPTGELFFGEGSRLTVL.

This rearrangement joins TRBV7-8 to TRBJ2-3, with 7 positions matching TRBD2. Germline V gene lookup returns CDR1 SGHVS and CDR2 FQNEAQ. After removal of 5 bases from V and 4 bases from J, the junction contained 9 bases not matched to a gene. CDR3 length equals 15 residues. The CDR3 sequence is CASSARTAGADTQYF. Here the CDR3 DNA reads TGTGCCAGCAGCGCCCGGACCGCGGGGGCAGATACGCAGTATTTT.

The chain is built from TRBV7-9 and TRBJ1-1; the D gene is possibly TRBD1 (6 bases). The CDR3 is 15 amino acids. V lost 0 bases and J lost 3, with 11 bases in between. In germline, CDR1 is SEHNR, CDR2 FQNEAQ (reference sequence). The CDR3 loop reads CASSLAGGRDTEAFF. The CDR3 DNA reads TGTGCCAGCAGCTTAGCAGGGGGTCGGGACACTGAAGCTTTCTTT.

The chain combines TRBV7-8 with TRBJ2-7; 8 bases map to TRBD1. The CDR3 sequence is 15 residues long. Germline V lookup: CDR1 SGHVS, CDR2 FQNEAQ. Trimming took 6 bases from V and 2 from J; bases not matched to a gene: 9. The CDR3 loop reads CASSSGQGGPYEQYV. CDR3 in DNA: TGTGCCAGCAGTTCTGGACAGGGCGGTCCCTACGAGCAGTACGTC.

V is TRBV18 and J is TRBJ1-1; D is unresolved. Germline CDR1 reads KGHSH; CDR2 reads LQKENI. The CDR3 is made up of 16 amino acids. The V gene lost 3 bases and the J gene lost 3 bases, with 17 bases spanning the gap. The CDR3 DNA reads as TGTGCCAGCTCACCCGGTCAAACCGTGGGAGACACTGAAGCTTTCTTT. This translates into CASSPGQTVGDTEAFF.

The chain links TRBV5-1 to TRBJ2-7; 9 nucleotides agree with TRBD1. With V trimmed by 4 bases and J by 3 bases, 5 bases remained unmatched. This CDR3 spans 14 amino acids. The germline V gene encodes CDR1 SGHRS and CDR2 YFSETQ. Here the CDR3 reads CASSEATGGYEQYF. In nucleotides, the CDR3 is TGCGCCAGCAGCGAGGCGACAGGGGGCTACGAGCAGTACTTC. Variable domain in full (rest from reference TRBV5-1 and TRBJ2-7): KAGVTQTPRYLIKTRGQQVTLSCSPISGHRSVSWYQQTPGQGLQFLFEYFSETQRNKGNFPGRFSGRQFSNSRSEMNVSTLELGDSALYLCASSEATGGYEQYFGPGTRLTVT.

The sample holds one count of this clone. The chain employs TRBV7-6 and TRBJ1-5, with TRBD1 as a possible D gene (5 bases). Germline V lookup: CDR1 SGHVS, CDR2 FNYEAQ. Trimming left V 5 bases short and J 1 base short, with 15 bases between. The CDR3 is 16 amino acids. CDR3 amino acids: CASSLGGTGSNQPQHF. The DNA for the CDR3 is TGTGCCAGCAGCCTGGGAGGGACGGGGAGCAATCAGCCCCAGCATTTT.

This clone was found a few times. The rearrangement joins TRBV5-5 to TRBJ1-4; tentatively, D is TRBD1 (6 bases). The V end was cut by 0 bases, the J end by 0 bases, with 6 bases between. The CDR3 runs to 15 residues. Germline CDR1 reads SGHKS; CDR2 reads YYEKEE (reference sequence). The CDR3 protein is CASSLAGATNEKLFF. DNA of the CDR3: TGTGCCAGCAGCTTGGCAGGGGCAACTAATGAAAAACTGTTTTTT.

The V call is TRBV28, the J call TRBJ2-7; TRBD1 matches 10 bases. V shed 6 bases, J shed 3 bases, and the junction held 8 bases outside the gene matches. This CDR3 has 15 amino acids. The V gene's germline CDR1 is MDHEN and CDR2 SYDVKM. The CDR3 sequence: CASSHETGGGYEQYF. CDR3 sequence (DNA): TGTGCCAGCAGCCATGAGACAGGGGGCGGCTACGAGCAGTACTTC.

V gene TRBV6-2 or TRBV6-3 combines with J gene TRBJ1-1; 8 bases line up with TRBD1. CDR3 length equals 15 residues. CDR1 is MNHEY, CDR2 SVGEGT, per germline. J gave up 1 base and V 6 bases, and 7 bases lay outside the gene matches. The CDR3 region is CASSLGQGWNTEAFF. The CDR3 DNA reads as TGTGCCAGCAGCCTCGGACAGGGTTGGAACACTGAAGCTTTCTTT.

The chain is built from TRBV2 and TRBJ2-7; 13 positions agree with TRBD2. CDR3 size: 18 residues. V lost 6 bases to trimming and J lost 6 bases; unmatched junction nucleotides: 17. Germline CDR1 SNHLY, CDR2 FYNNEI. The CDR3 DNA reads TGTGCCAGCAGCGACACGACTAGCGGGAGGAGCCTACGAAGCGAGCAGTACTTC. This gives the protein CASSDTTSGRSLRSEQYF.

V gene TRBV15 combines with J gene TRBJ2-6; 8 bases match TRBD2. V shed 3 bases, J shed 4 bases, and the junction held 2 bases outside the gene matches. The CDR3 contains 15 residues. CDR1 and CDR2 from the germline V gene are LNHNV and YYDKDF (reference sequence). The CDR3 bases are TGTGCCACCAGCAGGCGGGGGGTCGGGGCCAACGTCCTGACTTTC. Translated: CATSRRGVGANVLTF.

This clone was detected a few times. CDR3 nucleotide sequence: TGTGCCAGCAGCTTAGTGGCGGCTAGCTTTCACGAGCAGTACTTC. This codes for CASSLVAASFHEQYF. The V and J genes are TRBV7-8 and TRBJ2-7, with a weak D call TRBD2 (5 bases). From germline, CDR1 is SGHVS and CDR2 FQNEAQ. This CDR3 is 15 amino acids long. Trimming removed 1 base from V and 5 bases from J, with 15 bases in between.

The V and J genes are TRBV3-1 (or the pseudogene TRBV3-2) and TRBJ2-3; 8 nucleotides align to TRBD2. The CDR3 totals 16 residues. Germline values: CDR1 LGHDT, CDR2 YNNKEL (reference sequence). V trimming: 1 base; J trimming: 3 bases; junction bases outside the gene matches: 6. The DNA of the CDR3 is TGTGCCAGCAGCCAAGGTGGTAGCGGGATTACAGATACGCAGTATTTT. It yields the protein CASSQGGSGITDTQYF.

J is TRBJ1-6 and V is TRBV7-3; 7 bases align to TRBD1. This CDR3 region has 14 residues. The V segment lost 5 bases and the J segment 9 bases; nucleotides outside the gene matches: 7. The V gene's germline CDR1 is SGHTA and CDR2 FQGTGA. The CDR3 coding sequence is TGTGCCAGCAGCGAGGGGGCGCTAGGTTCACCCCTCCACTTT. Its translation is CASSEGALGSPLHF.

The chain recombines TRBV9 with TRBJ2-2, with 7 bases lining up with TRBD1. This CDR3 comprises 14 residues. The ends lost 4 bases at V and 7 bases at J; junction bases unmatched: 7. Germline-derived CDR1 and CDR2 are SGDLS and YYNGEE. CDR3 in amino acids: CASSRDSFSGELFF. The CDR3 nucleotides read TGTGCCAGCAGCCGGGACAGCTTCAGCGGGGAGCTGTTTTTT. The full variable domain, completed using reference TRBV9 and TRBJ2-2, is DSGVTQTPKHLITATGQRVTLRCSPRSGDLSVYWYQQSLDQGLQFLIQYYNGEERAKGNILERFSAQQFPDLHSELNLSSLELGDSALYFCASSRDSFSGELFFGEGSRLTVL.

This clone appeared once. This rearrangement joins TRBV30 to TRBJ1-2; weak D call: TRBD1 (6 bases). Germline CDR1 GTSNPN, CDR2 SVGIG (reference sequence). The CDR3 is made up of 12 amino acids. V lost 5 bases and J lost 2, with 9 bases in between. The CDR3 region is CAWGDINYGYTF. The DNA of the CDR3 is TGTGCCTGGGGGGACATCAACTATGGCTACACCTTC.

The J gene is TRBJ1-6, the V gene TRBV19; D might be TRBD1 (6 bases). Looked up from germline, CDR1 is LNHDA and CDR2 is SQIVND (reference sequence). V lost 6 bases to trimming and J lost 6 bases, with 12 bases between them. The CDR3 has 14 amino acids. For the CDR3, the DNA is TGTGCCAGTAGGACGACAGGAGCTAATTCACCCCTCCACTTT. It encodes CASRTTGANSPLHF.

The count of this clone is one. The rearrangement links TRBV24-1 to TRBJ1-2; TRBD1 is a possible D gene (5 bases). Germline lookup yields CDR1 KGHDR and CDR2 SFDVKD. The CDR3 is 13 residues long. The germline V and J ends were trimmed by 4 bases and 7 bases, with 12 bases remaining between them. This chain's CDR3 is CATSEAGKGGYTF. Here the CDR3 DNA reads TGTGCCACCAGTGAGGCAGGGAAGGGTGGCTACACCTTC.